Described below is a single T cell receptor (beta chain) sequence and its context. TCRdb ran MiXCR on the reads and lists one entry per CDR3 protein. Among roughly 720,000 distinct CDR3 sequences, under 40% were seen once, and the ten largest hold under 3.5%. Trimming pared 0 bases from V and 3 bases from J, leaving 10 bases between. This CDR3 contains 14 residues. Per the germline V gene, CDR1 is SGDLS and CDR2 is YYNGEE. The data derive from a study of T cell repertoires in cytomegalovirus infection. This clonotype was obtained from a human donor in good health (CMV status not recorded). Some clones in this sample may be carry-over from other donors' samples. The V gene is TRBV9, the J gene TRBJ2-7, with D hard to call. The sequenced material came from PBMCs. The CDR3 spells CASSVGYGNYEQYF. The CDR3 DNA follows: TGTGCCAGCAGCGTAGGGTACGGAAACTACGAGCAGTACTTC.